The 27 T cell receptor beta chains below come from one sample, sequenced in a study of blood T cell repertoires in COVID-19. Clones were sequenced by immunoSEQ multiplex PCR, and TCRdb holds only the in-frame ones, with some missing. The repertoire consists of about 400,000 clones, with 88% occurring once and the leading ten covering about 2.1%. The specimen was PBMCs or T cells enriched from blood (not recorded which). All receptors come from a woman in her 40s with acute COVID-19.

V and J are TRBV4-2 and TRBJ2-7, with 12 bases matching TRBD2. The CDR3 contains 17 residues. Germline CDR1 reads LGHNA; CDR2 reads YNFKEQ. The V segment lost 0 bases and the J segment 5 bases; nucleotides outside the gene matches: 8. CDR3 region: CASSQDLAGGPSDEQYF. DNA of the CDR3: TGTGCCAGCAGCCAAGACCTAGCGGGGGGGCCCTCGGACGAGCAGTACTTC.

V usage is TRBV6-5 and J usage is TRBJ1-1; D is ambiguous. The CDR3 runs to 13 residues. Germline V gene data show CDR1 as MNHEY and CDR2 as SVGAGI. The V end was cut by 6 bases, the J end by 6 bases, with 14 bases between. The CDR3 here is CASSGLPGAEAFF. Written as DNA, the CDR3 is TGTGCCAGCAGCGGACTCCCGGGCGCTGAAGCTTTCTTT.

The chain has TRBV7-9 and TRBJ1-4, with TRBD1 matching 9 bases. CDR3 size: 14 residues. The germline V gene has CDR1 SEHNR and CDR2 FQNEAQ (reference sequence). J lost 8 bases, V lost 5 bases, and 6 bases had no gene match. In DNA form, the CDR3 reads TGTGCCAGCAGCCCGGACAGGGGAGAGGAAAAACTGTTTTTT. Translating gives CASSPDRGEEKLFF.

The J gene is TRBJ1-6, the V gene TRBV6-5; no firm D call. CDR3 length: 14 amino acids. Trimming cost V 3 bases and J 9 bases, with 12 bases left between them. Germline CDR1 and CDR2: MNHEY and SVGAGI. In nucleotides, the CDR3 is TGTGCCAGCAGTTATTCCCGGGCGGGTTCACCCCTCCACTTT. Its translation is CASSYSRAGSPLHF.

The rearrangement links TRBV3-1 (or the pseudogene TRBV3-2) to TRBJ2-2; the D gene is possibly TRBD2 (7 bases). Germline V gives CDR1 LGHDT, CDR2 YNNKEL (reference sequence). This CDR3 comprises 17 residues. V dropped 1 base and J dropped 0 bases, with 12 bases sitting between them. Here the CDR3 reads CASSQVAGATNTGELFF. CDR3 in DNA: TGTGCCAGCAGCCAAGTCGCGGGGGCTACGAACACCGGGGAGCTGTTTTTT.

The V and J genes are TRBV4-1 and TRBJ1-4, with D perhaps TRBD1 (6 bases). The CDR3 length is 14 residues. Germline V CDR1 and CDR2: MGHRA, YSYEKL. V lost 0 bases to trimming and J lost 8 bases, with 10 bases between them. In nucleotides, the CDR3 is TGCGCCAGCAGCCAAGAAAGGGACACAGAAAAACTGTTTTTT. Amino acids: CASSQERDTEKLFF.

This clone has only one observation. CDR3: CASSSGQRTDTQYF. The DNA for the CDR3 is TGCGCCAGCAGCTCAGGACAGCGCACAGATACGCAGTATTTT. V usage is TRBV5-1 and J usage is TRBJ2-3, with D possibly TRBD1 on 6 matching bases. The CDR3 spans 14 residues. The germline V gene has CDR1 SGHRS and CDR2 YFSETQ. V shed 3 bases and J shed 1 base, with 9 bases lying between them.

The DNA of the CDR3 is TGTGCCAGCTCATCCTCGAGACCGACAGGGTTGCAGACAGATACGCAGTATTTT. This gives the protein CASSSSRPTGLQTDTQYF. The rearrangement uses TRBV18 and TRBJ2-3, with TRBD1 matching over 7 bases. Losses at the gene ends were 5 bases for V and 3 bases for J; bases not matched to a gene: 17. Germline values: CDR1 KGHSH, CDR2 LQKENI. CDR3 length: 18 residues. Supplemented by reference TRBV18 and TRBJ2-3, the full variable domain reads NAGVMQNPRHLVRRRGQEARLRCSPMKGHSHVYWYRQLPEEGLKFMVYLQKENIIDESGMPKERFSAEFPKEGPSILRIQQVVRGDSAAYFCASSSSRPTGLQTDTQYFGPGTRLTVL.

V usage is TRBV3-1 (or the pseudogene TRBV3-2) and J usage is TRBJ2-3, with TRBD2 as a possible D gene (6 bases). The CDR3 length is 13 residues. Germline assignment: CDR1 LGHDT and CDR2 YNNKEL (reference sequence). Between the trimmed V and J ends, which lost 4 bases and 5 bases, there was a span of 10 bases. The CDR3 loop reads CASSRGGVDTQYF. As DNA, the CDR3 is TGTGCCAGCAGCCGCGGAGGGGTAGATACGCAGTATTTT.

The CDR3 sequence is CASSQDLENEQFF. CDR3 bases: TGCGCCAGCAGCCAAGATTTGGAGAATGAGCAGTTCTTC. This chain joins TRBV4-1 and TRBJ2-1, with D hard to call. CDR3 size: 13 residues. From germline, CDR1 is MGHRA and CDR2 YSYEKL. Between the trimmed V and J ends, which lost 0 bases and 7 bases, there was a span of 7 bases.

The chain employs TRBV5-1 and TRBJ2-6; D unclear. The germline V gene encodes CDR1 SGHRS and CDR2 YFSETQ. V shed 4 bases and J shed 2 bases, with 7 bases lying between them. The CDR3 is made up of 14 amino acids. The CDR3 region has the DNA TGCGCCAGCAGCCTAGACGCTGGGGCCAACGTCCTGACTTTC. Encoded protein: CASSLDAGANVLTF.

The chain uses TRBV6-1 and TRBJ1-2; 7 bases map to TRBD1. Per the germline V gene, CDR1 is MNHNS and CDR2 is SASEGT. With 3 bases clipped from V and 6 bases from J, the junction kept 4 bases outside the gene matches. This CDR3 has 13 residues. CDR3 nucleotide sequence: TGTGCCAGCAGTGACAGGGGGACCCATGGCTACACCTTC. Encoded protein: CASSDRGTHGYTF.

This chain joins TRBV2 and TRBJ1-1; D not resolved. Germline V CDR1 and CDR2: SNHLY, FYNNEI. This CDR3 is built from 15 residues. This chain's CDR3 is CASALGVAANTEAFF. CDR3 nucleotide sequence: TGTGCTAGCGCCCTCGGGGTGGCGGCGAACACTGAAGCTTTCTTT.

The chain uses TRBV5-1 and TRBJ1-1, with D unclear. Trimming left V 0 bases short and J 1 base short, with 7 bases between. The CDR3 length is 14 residues. In germline, CDR1 is SGHRS, CDR2 YFSETQ. As DNA, the CDR3 is TGCGCCAGCAGCTTGGTACTGCGGAACACTGAAGCTTTCTTT. Encoded protein: CASSLVLRNTEAFF.

The chain uses TRBV13 and TRBJ1-2; D might be TRBD1 (5 bases). The V end was cut by 5 bases, the J end by 4 bases, with 17 bases between. This CDR3 has 15 amino acids. From germline, CDR1 is PRHDT and CDR2 FYEKMQ (reference sequence). DNA for the CDR3: TGTGCCAGCAGCCCCACCCGCGGCAGGGTCTATGGCTACACCTTC. Translation: CASSPTRGRVYGYTF.

This sequence joins TRBV6-5 and TRBJ2-7, with TRBD2 matching 9 bases. CDR3 length: 14 residues. Germline V gene lookup returns CDR1 MNHEY and CDR2 SVGAGI. Trimming removed 8 bases from V and 7 bases from J; junction bases left unmatched: 12. The CDR3 DNA reads as TGTGCCAGCGCTAGCGGGGCCCACCCTAGGGAGCAGTACTTC. Translation: CASASGAHPREQYF.

This rearrangement joins TRBV3-1 (or the pseudogene TRBV3-2) to TRBJ1-2; tentatively, D is TRBD1 (5 bases). CDR3 length equals 15 residues. V lost 3 bases and J lost 0, with 11 bases in between. Germline values: CDR1 LGHDT, CDR2 YNNKEL (reference sequence). The CDR3 DNA reads TGTGCCAGCAGCCAGGGTGGGGCTTCTAACTATGGCTACACCTTC. Translation: CASSQGGASNYGYTF.

V usage is TRBV30 and J usage is TRBJ1-5; 9 bases line up with TRBD1. With 3 bases clipped from V and 7 bases from J, the junction kept 10 bases outside the gene matches. The germline V gene has CDR1 GTSNPN and CDR2 SVGIG (reference sequence). The CDR3 is made up of 15 amino acids. CDR3 amino acids: CAWSLGQGTVQPQHF. The CDR3 DNA reads as TGTGCCTGGAGCCTCGGACAGGGGACCGTCCAGCCCCAGCATTTT.

The chain couples TRBV13 to TRBJ1-4, with D possibly matching TRBD1 (6 bases). V gave up 0 bases and J gave up 0 bases, with 11 bases separating them. This CDR3 region has 17 residues. Germline loops: CDR1 PRHDT, CDR2 FYEKMQ (reference sequence). CDR3 amino acids: CASSLGGRGATNEKLFF. As DNA, the CDR3 is TGTGCCAGCAGCTTAGGGGGCAGGGGAGCAACTAATGAAAAACTGTTTTTT.

This clone was seen a single time. The rearrangement uses TRBV29-1 and TRBJ2-7; 8 bases align to TRBD1. Trimming took 3 bases from V and 1 from J; bases not matched to a gene: 2. Germline V gene data show CDR1 as SQVTM and CDR2 as ANQGSEA. This CDR3 has 13 amino acids. The CDR3 region is CSVEDRDSYEQYF. CDR3 bases: TGCAGCGTTGAGGACAGGGATTCCTACGAGCAGTACTTC.

The chain combines TRBV20-1 with TRBJ2-7, with TRBD1 identical over 9 bases. Germline V gives CDR1 DFQATT, CDR2 SNEGSKA (reference sequence). The CDR3 consists of 13 residues. The ends lost 3 bases at V and 6 bases at J; junction bases unmatched: 6. DNA for the CDR3: TGCAGTGCTAGTGTCACAGGGGGCGCCGAGCAGTACTTC. Its translation: CSASVTGGAEQYF.

The chain employs TRBV1 and TRBJ2-1; TRBD2, the table's D call, lacks a check against the DNA. TRBV1 is shown as a pseudogene. The CDR3 consists of 14 residues. As DNA, the CDR3 is TGCACCAGCAGTAGCGGGGGTGCAGACAATGAGCAGTTCTTC. Translation gives CTSSSGGADNEQFF.

The chain combines TRBV25-1 with TRBJ1-3, with 7 nucleotides matching TRBD1. With V trimmed by 4 bases and J by 1 base, 4 bases remained unmatched. This CDR3 is built from 15 residues. Germline lookup yields CDR1 MGHDK and CDR2 SYGVNS. Here the CDR3 reads CASSAAGGSGNTIYF. The DNA of the CDR3 is TGTGCCAGCAGTGCGGCAGGGGGATCTGGAAACACCATATATTTT.

V is TRBV19 and J is TRBJ2-5; the D gene is possibly TRBD2 (6 bases). V gave up 5 bases and J gave up 1 base, with 17 bases separating them. CDR1 LNHDA and CDR2 SQIVND come from the germline V gene (reference sequence). The length of the CDR3 is 16 residues. CDR3 amino acids: CASSPLRSGGQETQYF. The CDR3 DNA sequence: TGTGCCAGTAGTCCTCTACGCTCCGGGGGCCAAGAGACCCAGTACTTC.

This chain connects TRBV3-1 (or the pseudogene TRBV3-2) to TRBJ1-5; D possibly corresponds to TRBD1 (5 bases). V dropped 1 base and J dropped 5 bases, with 9 bases sitting between them. The CDR3 has 14 residues. Germline loops: CDR1 LGHDT, CDR2 YNNKEL (reference sequence). This CDR3 is CASSQVGGDQPQHF. The CDR3 region has the DNA TGTGCCAGCAGCCAAGTGGGGGGTGATCAGCCCCAGCATTTT.

The J gene is TRBJ2-6, the V gene TRBV5-6, with TRBD1 matching 8 bases. Per germline, CDR1 SGHDT and CDR2 YYEEEE. This CDR3 comprises 16 residues. J gave up 2 bases and V 3 bases, and 4 bases lay outside the gene matches. The CDR3 DNA is TGTGCCAGCAGCTCGACAGGGGCTACTGGGGCCAACGTCCTGACTTTC. Translation: CASSSTGATGANVLTF.

The chain is built from TRBV27 and TRBJ1-1; no clear D. This CDR3 region has 13 residues. V was trimmed by 7 bases and J by 2 bases, leaving 11 bases between them. From germline, CDR1 is MNHEY and CDR2 SMNVEV (reference sequence). In nucleotides, the CDR3 is TGTGCCAGCATGCGGATCCCCAACACTGAAGCTTTCTTT. This translates into CASMRIPNTEAFF.